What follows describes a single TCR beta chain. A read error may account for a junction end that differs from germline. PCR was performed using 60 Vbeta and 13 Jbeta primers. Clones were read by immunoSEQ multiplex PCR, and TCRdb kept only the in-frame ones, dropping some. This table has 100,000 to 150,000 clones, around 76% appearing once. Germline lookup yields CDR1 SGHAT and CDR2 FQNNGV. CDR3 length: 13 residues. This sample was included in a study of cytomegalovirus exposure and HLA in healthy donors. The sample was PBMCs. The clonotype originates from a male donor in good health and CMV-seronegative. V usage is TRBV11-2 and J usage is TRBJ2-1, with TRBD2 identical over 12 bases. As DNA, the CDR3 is TGTGCCAGCAGTCAAACGACTAGCGGGGGTTGGATCTTC. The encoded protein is CASSQTTSGGWIF.